Each of the 31 T cell receptor beta chains below was sequenced from the same sample in a study of PD-L1 blockade in urothelial cancer. Here immunoSEQ multiplex PCR was the method, and the copy in TCRdb shows in-frame clones only, minus some. The sample has 35,000 or so clones; around four fifths are singletons. The source material was PBMCs, sampled around atezolizumab (anti-PD-L1) treatment. Every receptor here comes from a man in his sixties with urothelial cancer.

This clone was detected a few times. This chain links TRBV19 with TRBJ2-2; 9 bases fit TRBD2. Germline assignment: CDR1 LNHDA and CDR2 SQIVND (reference sequence). The CDR3 consists of 17 residues. V dropped 0 bases and J dropped 4; count of bases not matched to a gene: 6. The DNA of the CDR3 is TGTGCCAGTAGTATAGATCCAGCGGGAGGAGGCACCGGGGAGCTGTTTTTT. The encoded protein is CASSIDPAGGGTGELFF.

CDR3 residues: CASSQGRGGYNEQFF. The CDR3 bases are TGTGCCAGCAGCCAAGGACGGGGGGGATACAATGAGCAGTTCTTC. The chain links TRBV14 to TRBJ2-1; 8 nucleotides line up with TRBD2. With 1 base clipped from V and 4 bases from J, the junction kept 3 bases outside the gene matches. There are 15 residues in the CDR3. CDR1 and CDR2 (germline): SGHDN, FVKESK.

The chain is built from TRBV7-2 and TRBJ2-3, with D tentatively TRBD1 (5 bases). Trimming pared 3 bases from V and 2 bases from J, leaving 9 bases between. Germline CDR1 is SGHTA and CDR2 is FQGNSA. The CDR3 is made up of 14 amino acids. Here the CDR3 DNA reads TGTGCCAGCAGCTTTCAGGGAAACACAGATACGCAGTATTTT. Its translation: CASSFQGNTDTQYF.

This chain uses TRBV5-1 with TRBJ2-1, with 7 bases aligning to TRBD2. J lost 4 bases, V lost 3 bases, and 10 bases had no gene match. From germline, CDR1 is SGHRS and CDR2 YFSETQ. This CDR3 is 16 amino acids long. This CDR3 is CASSSTSARGYNEQFF. The CDR3 DNA is TGCGCCAGCAGCTCCACTAGCGCGCGGGGATACAATGAGCAGTTCTTC.

The rearrangement joins TRBV9 to TRBJ2-7; 11 nucleotides match TRBD2. The CDR3 runs 14 residues. The V gene's germline CDR1 is SGDLS and CDR2 YYNGEE. The V gene end was trimmed by 4 bases and the J gene end by 6 bases; junction bases not matched to a gene: 6. The CDR3 protein is CASSTGLAASEQYF. The CDR3 DNA sequence: TGTGCCAGCAGCACGGGACTAGCGGCTTCCGAGCAGTACTTC.

The V and J genes are TRBV19 and TRBJ2-4, with 12 bases fitting TRBD1. From germline, CDR1 is LNHDA and CDR2 SQIVND (reference sequence). V was clipped by 0 bases and J by 0 bases; unmatched bases: 12. CDR3 length: 21 amino acids. The CDR3 sequence is CASSIEGTGGPVLIAKNIQYF. The CDR3 DNA is TGTGCCAGTAGTATAGAGGGGACAGGGGGCCCCGTACTAATAGCCAAAAACATTCAGTACTTC. Complete variable domain (other parts from reference TRBV19 and TRBJ2-4): DGGITQSPKYLFRKEGQNVTLSCEQNLNHDAMYWYRQDPGQGLRLIYYSQIVNDFQKGDIAEGYSVSREKKESFPLTVTSAQKNPTAFYLCASSIEGTGGPVLIAKNIQYFGAGTRLSVL.

This chain links TRBV5-6 with TRBJ1-2, with 9 bases fitting TRBD1. Germline CDR1 reads SGHDT; CDR2 reads YYEEEE. The CDR3 is made up of 14 amino acids. The J segment lost 8 bases and the V segment lost 0 bases, leaving 5 bases of the junction unmatched. CDR3 amino acids: CASSLGDRGNGYTF. CDR3 DNA sequence: TGTGCCAGCAGCTTGGGAGACAGGGGGAACGGCTACACCTTC.

The chain is built from TRBV7-9 and TRBJ1-4, with TRBD1 identical over 8 bases. This CDR3 is built from 15 residues. The germline V gene has CDR1 SEHNR and CDR2 FQNEAQ (reference sequence). The junction had 7 bases not matched to a gene; V was cut back by 2 bases and J by 8 bases. CDR3 sequence: CASSLPGQVSEKLFF. The CDR3 DNA reads TGTGCCAGCAGCTTACCGGGACAGGTATCAGAAAAACTGTTTTTT. Drawing the rest from reference TRBV7-9 and TRBJ1-4, the complete variable domain is DTGVSQNPRHKITKRGQNVTFRCDPISEHNRLYWYRQTLGQGPEFLTYFQNEAQLEKSRLLSDRFSAERPKGSFSTLEIQRTEQGDSAMYLCASSLPGQVSEKLFFGSGTQLSVL.

This clone was observed once. The rearrangement links TRBV12-5 to TRBJ2-3; 11 bases are a match to TRBD1. CDR1 and CDR2 (germline): LGHNT, FRNRAP. The V gene end was trimmed by 6 bases and the J gene end by 1 base; junction bases not matched to a gene: 0. The CDR3 contains 14 residues. CDR3 in DNA: TGTGCTAGTGGGGGACAGGGGGGCACAGATACGCAGTATTTT. Residues: CASGGQGGTDTQYF. The variable domain in full, with the rest retrieved from reference TRBV12-5 and TRBJ2-3, is DARVTQTPRHKVTEMGQEVTMRCQPILGHNTVFWYRQTMMQGLELLAYFRNRAPLDDSGMPKDRFSAEMPDATLATLKIQPSEPRDSAVYFCASGGQGGTDTQYFGPGTRLTVL.

The chain recombines TRBV2 with TRBJ1-1; possible D gene TRBD1, 5 bases. Germline assignment: CDR1 SNHLY and CDR2 FYNNEI. This CDR3 has 12 amino acids. V shed 10 bases and J shed 5 bases, with 14 bases lying between them. For the CDR3, the DNA is TGTGCCACCTTGGGGGGGAGGACTGAAGCTTTCTTT. Protein sequence: CATLGGRTEAFF. Based on the CDR3 plus reference TRBV2 and TRBJ1-1, the full variable domain is EPEVTQTPSHQVTQMGQEVILRCVPISNHLYFYWYRQILGQKVEFLVSFYNNEISEKSEIFDDQFSVERPDGSNFTLKIRSTKLEDSAMYFCATLGGRTEAFFGQGTRLTVV.

The chain combines TRBV5-1 with TRBJ2-6; D unclear. Per the germline V gene, CDR1 is SGHRS and CDR2 is YFSETQ. Trimming pared 2 bases from V and 4 bases from J, leaving 13 bases between. The CDR3 extends over 16 amino acids. The CDR3 DNA is TGCGCCAGCAGCTTCTCACCAGTTCCCGGGGCCAACGTCCTGACTTTC. Encoded protein: CASSFSPVPGANVLTF.

J is TRBJ2-7 and V is TRBV28; 9 bases are a match to TRBD1. The CDR3 has 15 amino acids. J gave up 3 bases and V 4 bases, and 7 bases lay outside the gene matches. Germline V gives CDR1 MDHEN, CDR2 SYDVKM. The DNA of the CDR3 is TGTGCCAGCAGTTCGCCCGGGACAGGGTTCTACGAGCAGTACTTC. As protein: CASSSPGTGFYEQYF.

The chain employs TRBV7-6 and TRBJ2-5; 7 bases agree with TRBD2. Germline lookup yields CDR1 SGHVS and CDR2 FNYEAQ. This CDR3 is built from 16 residues. Germline trimming cut 1 base from V and 2 bases from J; bases unmatched to any gene: 7. The CDR3 DNA reads as TGTGCCAGCAGCTTAGGTTGGCGGGGGATTCAAGAGACCCAGTACTTC. Translating gives CASSLGWRGIQETQYF.

The chain recombines TRBV30 with TRBJ2-7; tentative D call: TRBD1 (6 bases). CDR3 length: 15 residues. V lost 5 bases, J lost 0 bases, and 17 bases lay in between. The germline gives CDR1 GTSNPN, CDR2 SVGIG (reference sequence). CDR3 nucleotide sequence: TGTGCCTGGGGCGGCGGCACAGGGAGCTCCTACGAGCAGTACTTC. It encodes CAWGGGTGSSYEQYF.

The chain joins TRBV28 to TRBJ2-7; 9 positions agree with TRBD1. Germline V gene lookup returns CDR1 MDHEN and CDR2 SYDVKM. Trimming at V came to 6 bases and at J to 0 bases, leaving 9 bases not matched to a gene. The CDR3 is 16 amino acids. CDR3 in amino acids: CASRTGETGGSYEQYF. In DNA, the CDR3 is TGTGCCAGCAGAACAGGAGAGACAGGGGGCTCCTACGAGCAGTACTTC.

J is TRBJ1-5 and V is TRBV7-2; D is possibly TRBD1 (6 bases). Germline CDR1 reads SGHTA; CDR2 reads FQGNSA. Trimming took 5 bases from V and 7 from J, leaving 15 bases between them. The CDR3 contains 14 residues. The CDR3 nucleotides are TGTGCCAGCAGCACTGACAGGCTCTTCCAGCCCCAGCATTTT. Translating it yields CASSTDRLFQPQHF.

The chain joins TRBV27 to TRBJ2-1, with 10 bases aligning to TRBD1. The ends lost 6 bases at V and 2 bases at J; junction bases unmatched: 1. Germline lookup yields CDR1 MNHEY and CDR2 SMNVEV (reference sequence). The CDR3 covers 14 residues. The CDR3, as DNA: TGTGCCAGCAGGGGGACAGGGGCCTACAATGAGCAGTTCTTC. Translation gives CASRGTGAYNEQFF.

CDR3: CAISQRGPDTEAFF. As DNA, the CDR3 is TGTGCCATCAGCCAAAGGGGTCCGGACACTGAAGCTTTCTTT. V and J are TRBV10-3 and TRBJ1-1, with D possibly being TRBD1 (5 bases). Trimming removed 6 bases at V and 3 bases at J, with 14 bases between. Germline V gives CDR1 ENHRY, CDR2 SYGVKD. The CDR3 sequence is 14 residues long.

This clone occurred once. Mismatch with germline at one junction end may stem from a read error. In DNA form, the CDR3 reads TGCGCCAGCAGTCAACCCCAGCTGGGGACAGGTGGTTTC. Amino acid sequence: CASSQPQLGTGGF. V and J are TRBV23-1 and TRBJ2-7, with TRBD1 matching over 8 bases. TRBV23-1 falls under the ORF class, with uncertain function. This CDR3 contains 13 residues.

This clone came up once. The gene calls are TRBV5-1 and TRBJ2-7; perhaps TRBD1 as D (6 bases). V lost 3 bases and J lost 1, with 17 bases in between. The CDR3 spans 16 residues. CDR1 and CDR2 (germline): SGHRS, YFSETQ. The CDR3 here is CASSSGTPQGSYEQYF. In DNA form, the CDR3 reads TGCGCCAGCAGCTCAGGGACACCCCAGGGGTCCTACGAGCAGTACTTC.

V is TRBV11-2 and J is TRBJ2-3; 11 bases are shared with TRBD2. The CDR3 spans 16 residues. The germline gives CDR1 SGHAT, CDR2 FQNNGV. V trimming: 1 base; J trimming: 0 bases; junction bases outside the gene matches: 0. The CDR3 nucleotides are TGTGCCAGCAGCTTAGGGACTAGCGGGAGCACAGATACGCAGTATTTT. Its protein is CASSLGTSGSTDTQYF.

The genes are TRBV28 and TRBJ2-7; TRBD2 matches 11 bases. The CDR3 loop spans 16 amino acids. Germline V lookup: CDR1 MDHEN, CDR2 SYDVKM. J gave up 3 bases and V 3 bases, and 7 bases lay outside the gene matches. DNA for the CDR3: TGTGCCAGCAGTTTCCACTCGACTAGCGGGATCTACGAGCAGTACTTC. This codes for CASSFHSTSGIYEQYF.

The CDR3 sequence is CASSEEGLLNTGELFF. The CDR3 DNA follows: TGTGCCAGCAGTGAAGAAGGACTCCTCAACACCGGGGAGCTGTTTTTT. The chain is built from TRBV6-1 and TRBJ2-2; D may be TRBD2 (5 bases). Germline CDR1 reads MNHNS; CDR2 reads SASEGT. The V gene lost 1 base and the J gene lost 2 bases, with 11 bases spanning the gap. The CDR3 has 16 amino acids.

The rearrangement joins TRBV28 to TRBJ1-1; possible D gene TRBD1, 6 bases. The length of the CDR3 is 15 residues. V lost 10 bases and J lost 1, with 19 bases in between. The germline V gene encodes CDR1 MDHEN and CDR2 SYDVKM. Here the CDR3 DNA reads TGTGCCACCCATTATCCCAGGGGTTGGAACACTGAAGCTTTCTTT. The encoded protein is CATHYPRGWNTEAFF.

The rearrangement joins TRBV28 to TRBJ2-3; tentative D call: TRBD2 (5 bases). Germline V CDR1 and CDR2: MDHEN, SYDVKM. This CDR3 is built from 16 residues. The V end was cut by 4 bases, the J end by 4 bases, with 18 bases between. CDR3 DNA: TGTGCCAGCAGTTCCCATGGGCTTGCGGGCGCAGATACGCAGTATTTT. Protein product: CASSSHGLAGADTQYF.

The rearrangement links TRBV25-1 to TRBJ2-7; the D gene is possibly TRBD2 (6 bases). The CDR3 has 14 amino acids. Per the germline V gene, CDR1 is MGHDK and CDR2 is SYGVNS. V dropped 4 bases and J dropped 6 bases, with 16 bases sitting between them. The DNA for the CDR3 is TGTGCCAGCAGTGCACCGGGGGATAGTGGCGAGCAGTACTTC. This translates into CASSAPGDSGEQYF.

This chain uses TRBV7-2 with TRBJ2-7; 7 bases match TRBD1. This CDR3 has 14 amino acids. The V and J ends lost 5 bases and 5 bases, in that order; junction bases with no gene match: 9. Germline assignment: CDR1 SGHTA and CDR2 FQGNSA. The CDR3 sequence is CASSPRDSRDEQYF. The CDR3 DNA sequence: TGTGCCAGCAGCCCTAGGGACAGCCGTGACGAGCAGTACTTC.

The CDR3 loop reads CASSSSGGALNEQFF. The CDR3 DNA is TGTGCCAGCTCCTCTAGCGGGGGGGCTCTGAATGAGCAGTTCTTC. The V call is TRBV18, the J call TRBJ2-1, with 12 bases matching TRBD2. Germline CDR1 KGHSH, CDR2 LQKENI. Trimming cost V 6 bases and J 7 bases; bases outside gene matches: 7. The CDR3 loop spans 15 amino acids. Using reference TRBV18 and TRBJ2-1 for the parts outside the CDR3, the full variable domain is NAGVMQNPRHLVRRRGQEARLRCSPMKGHSHVYWYRQLPEEGLKFMVYLQKENIIDESGMPKERFSAEFPKEGPSILRIQQVVRGDSAAYFCASSSSGGALNEQFFGPGTRLTVL.

The V and J genes are TRBV2 and TRBJ2-5, with TRBD1 identical over 9 bases. Germline trimming cut 9 bases from V and 5 bases from J; bases unmatched to any gene: 7. Germline V gene sequence: CDR1 SNHLY, CDR2 FYNNEI. The CDR3 has 13 residues. CDR3 in DNA: TGTGCCAGTACGGACAGGGGCTCCGAGACCCAGTACTTC. This gives the protein CASTDRGSETQYF. Variable domain in full (rest from reference TRBV2 and TRBJ2-5): EPEVTQTPSHQVTQMGQEVILRCVPISNHLYFYWYRQILGQKVEFLVSFYNNEISEKSEIFDDQFSVERPDGSNFTLKIRSTKLEDSAMYFCASTDRGSETQYFGPGTRLLVL.

This clone was detected a few times. The V and J genes are TRBV5-1 and TRBJ2-5; 8 bases are shared with TRBD1. The trim removed 4 bases at V and 4 bases at J, leaving 6 bases unmatched. Per the germline V gene, CDR1 is SGHRS and CDR2 is YFSETQ. The CDR3 is made up of 14 amino acids. CDR3 coding DNA: TGCGCCAGCAGCGATAGGACAGGGCGAGAGACCCAGTACTTC. Its translation is CASSDRTGRETQYF.

The V and J genes are TRBV18 and TRBJ1-4; D not certain. V lost 3 bases to trimming and J lost 8 bases, with 10 bases between them. The CDR3 length is 13 residues. Per the germline V gene, CDR1 is KGHSH and CDR2 is LQKENI. The chain's CDR3 is CASSPAQREKLFF. In nucleotides, the CDR3 is TGTGCCAGCTCACCCGCTCAGAGGGAAAAACTGTTTTTT.